This T cell receptor (beta chain) was found in a study of cytomegalovirus exposure and HLA in healthy donors. The study, taken as a whole, reports: Cytomegalovirus-associated status was assigned to fewer than 200 TCR beta chains. What TCR beta sequences reportedly achieved was accurate prediction of HLA-A and HLA-B alleles in most subjects.

CDR1 and CDR2 (germline): MNHNY, SVGAGI (reference sequence). The CDR3 runs to 15 residues. The trim removed 4 bases at V and 4 bases at J, leaving 9 bases unmatched. In the PCR, 60 Vbeta and 13 Jbeta primers were used. Using immunoSEQ multiplex PCR, the repertoire was profiled, and TCRdb retains in-frame clones only, with some absent. The sample records under 200,000 clones, approximately 67% being singletons. On this clone itself: What it binds is not known.

The donors gave bone marrow, and they were healthy. The chain couples TRBV6-6 to TRBJ1-1, with TRBD1 identical over 7 bases. The TCR originated in a woman between 18 and 30 years old in good health and CMV-seropositive. The specimen sequenced was PBMCs. The CDR3 nucleotides read TGTGCCAGCAGTTCCTCGAAGGGGGCGCGCACTGAAGCTTTCTTT. It codes for CASSSSKGARTEAFF.